This T cell receptor (beta chain) was obtained from a study of T cells after posttransplantation cyclophosphamide. Study results and caveats: Skin or GI-infiltrating T cells shared few TRB sequences with blood. After PTCy, TRB diversity resembled that of CNI/methotrexate controls.

Controls had myeloablative marrow grafts with methotrexate and calcineurin inhibitor, sampled at 1 year. TCRdb's copy holds only in-frame clones and misses some; the assay was immunoSEQ multiplex PCR. The sample records fewer than 20,000 clones, about four fifths being singletons. J gave up 3 bases and V 1 base, and 12 bases lay outside the gene matches. The CDR3 consists of 18 residues. Germline CDR1 and CDR2: MDHEN and SYDVKM. Concerning this clone itself: Its antigen remains unidentified.

This chain uses TRBV28 with TRBJ1-3; TRBD1 matches 7 bases. The clonotype comes from a male patient aged 25-45 years who received an allogeneic stem cell transplant from an unrelated donor, was CMV-positive, and had acute and chronic GVHD. Part of the T cells may come from the graft donor. The source was PBMCs, collected roughly 460 days after allogeneic stem cell transplant with calcineurin inhibitor and methotrexate. The CDR3 sequence: CASSLFDRAPLGGNTIYF. The CDR3 nucleotides are TGTGCCAGCAGTTTATTCGACAGGGCGCCTTTAGGTGGAAACACCATATATTTT.